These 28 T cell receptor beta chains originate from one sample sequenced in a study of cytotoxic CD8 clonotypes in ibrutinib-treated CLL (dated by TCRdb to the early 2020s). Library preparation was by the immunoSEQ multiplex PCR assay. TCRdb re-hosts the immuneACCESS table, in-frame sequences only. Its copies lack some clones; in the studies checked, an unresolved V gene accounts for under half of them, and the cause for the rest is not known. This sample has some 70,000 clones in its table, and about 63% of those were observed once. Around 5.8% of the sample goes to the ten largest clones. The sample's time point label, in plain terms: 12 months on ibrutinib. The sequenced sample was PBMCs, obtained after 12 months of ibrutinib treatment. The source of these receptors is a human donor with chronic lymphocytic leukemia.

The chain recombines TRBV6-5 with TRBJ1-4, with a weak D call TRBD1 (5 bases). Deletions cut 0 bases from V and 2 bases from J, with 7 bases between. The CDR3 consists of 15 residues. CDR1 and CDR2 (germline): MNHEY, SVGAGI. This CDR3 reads CASSYSGPTNEKLFF. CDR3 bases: TGTGCCAGCAGTTACTCGGGACCGACTAATGAAAAACTGTTTTTT.

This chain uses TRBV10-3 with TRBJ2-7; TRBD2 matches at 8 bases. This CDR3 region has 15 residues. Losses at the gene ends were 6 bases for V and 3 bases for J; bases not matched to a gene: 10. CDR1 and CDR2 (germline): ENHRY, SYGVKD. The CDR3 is CAISPGSGVNYEQYF. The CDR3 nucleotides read TGTGCCATCAGCCCGGGTAGCGGGGTAAACTACGAGCAGTACTTC.

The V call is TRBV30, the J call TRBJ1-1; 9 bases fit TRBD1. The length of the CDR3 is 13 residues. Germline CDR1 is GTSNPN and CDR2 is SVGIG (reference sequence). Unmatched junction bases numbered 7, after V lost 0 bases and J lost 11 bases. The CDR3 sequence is CAWSVLGQGMAFF. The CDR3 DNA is TGTGCCTGGAGTGTGTTGGGACAGGGAATGGCTTTCTTT.

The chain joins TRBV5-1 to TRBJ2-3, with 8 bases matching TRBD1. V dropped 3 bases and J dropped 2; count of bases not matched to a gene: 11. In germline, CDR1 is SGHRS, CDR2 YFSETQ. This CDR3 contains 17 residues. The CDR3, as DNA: TGCGCCAGCAGCTCTGCACCCCAGGGGGCCGTCACAGATACGCAGTATTTT. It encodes CASSSAPQGAVTDTQYF.

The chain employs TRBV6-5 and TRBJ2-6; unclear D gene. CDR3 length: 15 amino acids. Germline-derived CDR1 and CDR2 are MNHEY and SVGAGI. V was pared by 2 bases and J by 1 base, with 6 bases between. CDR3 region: CASSYVLSGANVLTF. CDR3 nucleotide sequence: TGTGCCAGCAGTTACGTCCTTTCTGGGGCCAACGTCCTGACTTTC.

The CDR3 sequence: CAWSAKTPGLRHSPLHF. CDR3 coding DNA: TGTGCCTGGAGTGCCAAGACGCCGGGACTCCGTCATTCACCCCTCCACTTT. The chain uses TRBV30 and TRBJ1-6, with TRBD1 as a possible D gene (5 bases). Trimming took off 1 base at V and 8 bases at J, with 21 bases between the two ends. Germline CDR1 reads GTSNPN; CDR2 reads SVGIG (reference sequence). The CDR3 extends over 17 amino acids.

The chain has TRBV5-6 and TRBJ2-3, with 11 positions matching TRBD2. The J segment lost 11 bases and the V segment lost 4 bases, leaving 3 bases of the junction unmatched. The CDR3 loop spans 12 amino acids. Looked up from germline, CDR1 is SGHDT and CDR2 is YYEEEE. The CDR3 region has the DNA TGTGCCAGCAGCATAGGACTAGCGGGGCAGTATTTT. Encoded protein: CASSIGLAGQYF.

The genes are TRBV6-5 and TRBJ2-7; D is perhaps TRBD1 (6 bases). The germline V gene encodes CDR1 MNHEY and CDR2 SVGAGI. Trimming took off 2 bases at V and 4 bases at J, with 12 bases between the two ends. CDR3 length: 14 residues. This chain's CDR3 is CASSYDRRGYEQYF. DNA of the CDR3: TGTGCCAGCAGTTACGATCGCAGGGGATACGAGCAGTACTTC.

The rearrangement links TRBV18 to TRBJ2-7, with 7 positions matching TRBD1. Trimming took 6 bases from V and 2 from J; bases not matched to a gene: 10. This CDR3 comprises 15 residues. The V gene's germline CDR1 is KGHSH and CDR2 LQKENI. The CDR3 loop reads CASSPDQGVTYEQYF. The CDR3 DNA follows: TGTGCCAGCTCTCCGGATCAGGGGGTCACCTACGAGCAGTACTTC.

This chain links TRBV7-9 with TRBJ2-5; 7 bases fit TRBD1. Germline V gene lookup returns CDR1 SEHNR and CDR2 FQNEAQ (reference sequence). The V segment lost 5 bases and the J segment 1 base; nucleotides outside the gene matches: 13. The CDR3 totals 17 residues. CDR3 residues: CASSPKADRNSQETQYF. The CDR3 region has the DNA TGTGCCAGCAGCCCGAAGGCGGACAGGAATAGCCAAGAGACCCAGTACTTC.

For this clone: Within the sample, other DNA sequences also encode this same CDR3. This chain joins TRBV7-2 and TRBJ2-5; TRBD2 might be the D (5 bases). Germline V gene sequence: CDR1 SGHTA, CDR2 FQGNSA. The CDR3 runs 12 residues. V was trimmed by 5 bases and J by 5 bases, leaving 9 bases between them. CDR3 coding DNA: TGTGCCAGCAGCCCGGGGTTCGAGACCCAGTACTTC. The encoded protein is CASSPGFETQYF. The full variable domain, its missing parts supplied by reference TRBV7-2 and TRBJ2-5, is GAGVSQSPSNKVTEKGKDVELRCDPISGHTALYWYRQSLGQGLEFLIYFQGNSAPDKSGLPSDRFSAERTGGSVSTLTIQRTQQEDSAVYLCASSPGFETQYFGPGTRLLVL.

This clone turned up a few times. The CDR3 nucleotides read TGTGCCCGGCGGCTAGCGGGGGGCTTGCAGTTCTTC. Protein product: CARRLAGGLQFF. The chain couples TRBV30 to TRBJ2-1, with 11 bases matching TRBD2. The CDR3 extends over 12 amino acids. Germline V gives CDR1 GTSNPN, CDR2 SVGIG (reference sequence). The trim removed 8 bases at V and 12 bases at J, leaving 9 bases unmatched.

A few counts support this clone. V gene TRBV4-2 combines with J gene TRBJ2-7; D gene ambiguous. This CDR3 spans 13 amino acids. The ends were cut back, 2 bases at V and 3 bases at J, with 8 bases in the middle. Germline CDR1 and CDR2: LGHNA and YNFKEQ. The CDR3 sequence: CASSQIGFYEQYF. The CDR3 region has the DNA TGTGCCAGCAGCCAAATTGGGTTCTACGAGCAGTACTTC.

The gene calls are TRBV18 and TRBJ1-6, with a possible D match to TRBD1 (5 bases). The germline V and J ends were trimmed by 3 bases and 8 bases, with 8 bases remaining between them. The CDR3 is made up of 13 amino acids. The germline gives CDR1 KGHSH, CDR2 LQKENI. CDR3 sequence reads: CASSPGEDSPLHF. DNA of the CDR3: TGTGCCAGCTCACCGGGGGAGGATTCACCCCTCCACTTT.

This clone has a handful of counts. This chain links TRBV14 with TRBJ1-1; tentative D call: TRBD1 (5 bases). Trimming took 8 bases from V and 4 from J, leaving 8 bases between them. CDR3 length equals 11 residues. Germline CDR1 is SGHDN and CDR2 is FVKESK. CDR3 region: CASGGSTEAFF. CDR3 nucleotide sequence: TGTGCCAGCGGGGGTTCCACTGAAGCTTTCTTT. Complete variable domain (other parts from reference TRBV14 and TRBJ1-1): EAGVTQFPSHSVIEKGQTVTLRCDPISGHDNLYWYRRVMGKEIKFLLHFVKESKQDESGMPNNRFLAERTGGTYSTLKVQPAELEDSGVYFCASGGSTEAFFGQGTRLTVV.

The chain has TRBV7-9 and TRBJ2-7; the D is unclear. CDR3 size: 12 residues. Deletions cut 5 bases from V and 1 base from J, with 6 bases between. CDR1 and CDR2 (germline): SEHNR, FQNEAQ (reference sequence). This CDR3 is CASSLKSYEQYF. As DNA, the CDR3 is TGTGCCAGCAGCCTAAAATCCTACGAGCAGTACTTC.

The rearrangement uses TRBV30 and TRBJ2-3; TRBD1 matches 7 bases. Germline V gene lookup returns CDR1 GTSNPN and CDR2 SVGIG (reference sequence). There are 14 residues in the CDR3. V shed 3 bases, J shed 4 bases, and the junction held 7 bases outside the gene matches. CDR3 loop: CAWSLGGASDTQYF. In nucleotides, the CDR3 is TGTGCCTGGAGCTTAGGGGGCGCATCAGATACGCAGTATTTT.

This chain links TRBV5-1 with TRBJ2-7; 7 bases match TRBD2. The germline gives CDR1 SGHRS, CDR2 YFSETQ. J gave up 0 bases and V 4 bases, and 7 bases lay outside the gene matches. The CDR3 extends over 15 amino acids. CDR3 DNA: TGCGCCAGCAGCCTGGGGGGACTAACCTCCTACGAGCAGTACTTC. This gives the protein CASSLGGLTSYEQYF.

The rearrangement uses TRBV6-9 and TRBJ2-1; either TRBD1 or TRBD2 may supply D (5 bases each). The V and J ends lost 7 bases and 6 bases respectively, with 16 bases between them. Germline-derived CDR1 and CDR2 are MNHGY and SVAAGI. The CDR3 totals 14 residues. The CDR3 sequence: CASTRTEGTNEQFF. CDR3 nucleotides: TGTGCCAGCACGCGGACGGAAGGGACCAATGAGCAGTTCTTC.

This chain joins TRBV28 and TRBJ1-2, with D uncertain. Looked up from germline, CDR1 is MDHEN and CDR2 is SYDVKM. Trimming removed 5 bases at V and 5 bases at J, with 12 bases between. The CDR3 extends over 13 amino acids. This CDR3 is CASSPLQRYGYTF. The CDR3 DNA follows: TGTGCCAGCAGTCCCTTACAACGGTATGGCTACACCTTC.

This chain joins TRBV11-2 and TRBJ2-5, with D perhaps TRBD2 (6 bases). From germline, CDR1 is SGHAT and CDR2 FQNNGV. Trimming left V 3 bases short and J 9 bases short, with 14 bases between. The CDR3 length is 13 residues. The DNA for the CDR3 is TGTGCCAGCAGCTTCGGTCCAACGGGGGCCCAGTACTTC. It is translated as CASSFGPTGAQYF.

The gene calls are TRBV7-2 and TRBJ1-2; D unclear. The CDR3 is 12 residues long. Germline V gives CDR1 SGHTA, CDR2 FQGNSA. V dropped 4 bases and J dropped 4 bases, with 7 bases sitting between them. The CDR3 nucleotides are TGTGCCAGCAGCTCCTCATTCTATGGCTACACCTTC. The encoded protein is CASSSSFYGYTF.

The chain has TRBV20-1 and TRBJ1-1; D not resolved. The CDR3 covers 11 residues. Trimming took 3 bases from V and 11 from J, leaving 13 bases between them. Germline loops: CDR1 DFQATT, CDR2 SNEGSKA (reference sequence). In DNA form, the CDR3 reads TGCAGTGCTAGTCCCCCTGGGAGGGCTTTCTTT. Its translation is CSASPPGRAFF.

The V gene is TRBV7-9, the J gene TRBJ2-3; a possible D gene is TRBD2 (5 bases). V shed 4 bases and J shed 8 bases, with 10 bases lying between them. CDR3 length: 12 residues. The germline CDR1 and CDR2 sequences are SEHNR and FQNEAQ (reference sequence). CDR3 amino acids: CASSSSLGTQYF. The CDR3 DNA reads TGTGCCAGCAGCTCTAGCCTGGGTACGCAGTATTTT.

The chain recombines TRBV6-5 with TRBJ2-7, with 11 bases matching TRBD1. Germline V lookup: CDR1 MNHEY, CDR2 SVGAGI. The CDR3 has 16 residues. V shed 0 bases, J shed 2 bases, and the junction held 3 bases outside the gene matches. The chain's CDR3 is CASSYSGQGVTYEQYF. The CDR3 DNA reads TGTGCCAGCAGTTACTCGGGACAGGGGGTAACCTACGAGCAGTACTTC.

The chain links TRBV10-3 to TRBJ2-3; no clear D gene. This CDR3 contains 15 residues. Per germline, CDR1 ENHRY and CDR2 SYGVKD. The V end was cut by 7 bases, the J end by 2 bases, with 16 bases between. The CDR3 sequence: CAIKENKGITDTQYF. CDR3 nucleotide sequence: TGTGCCATCAAGGAGAATAAGGGCATCACAGATACGCAGTATTTT.

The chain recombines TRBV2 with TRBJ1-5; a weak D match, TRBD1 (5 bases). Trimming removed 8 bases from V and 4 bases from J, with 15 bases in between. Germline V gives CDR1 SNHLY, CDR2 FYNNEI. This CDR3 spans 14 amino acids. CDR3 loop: CASDLGRDNQPQHF. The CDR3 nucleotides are TGTGCCAGCGATTTAGGCAGGGATAATCAGCCCCAGCATTTT.

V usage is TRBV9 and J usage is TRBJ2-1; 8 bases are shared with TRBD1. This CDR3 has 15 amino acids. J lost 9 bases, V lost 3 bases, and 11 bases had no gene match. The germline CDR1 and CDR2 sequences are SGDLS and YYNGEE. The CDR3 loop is CASSATEGQVVEQFF. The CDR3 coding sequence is TGTGCCAGCAGCGCAACAGAGGGACAGGTCGTTGAGCAGTTCTTC.